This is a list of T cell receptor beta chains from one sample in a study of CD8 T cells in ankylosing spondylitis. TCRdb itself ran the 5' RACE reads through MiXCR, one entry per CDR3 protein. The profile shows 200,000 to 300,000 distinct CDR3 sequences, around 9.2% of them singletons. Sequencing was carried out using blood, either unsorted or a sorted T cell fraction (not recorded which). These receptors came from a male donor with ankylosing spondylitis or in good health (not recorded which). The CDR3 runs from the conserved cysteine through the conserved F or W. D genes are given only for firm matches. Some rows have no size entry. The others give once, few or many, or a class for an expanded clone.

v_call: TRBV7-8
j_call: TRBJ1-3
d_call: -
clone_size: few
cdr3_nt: TGTGCCAGCAGCTTAGGGTTGGAACTAAACACCATATATTTT
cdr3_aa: CASSLGLELNTIYF

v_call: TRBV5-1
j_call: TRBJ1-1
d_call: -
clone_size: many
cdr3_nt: TGCGCCAGCAGCTCCCCCCAGGACACTGAAGCTTTCTTT
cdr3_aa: CASSSPQDTEAFF

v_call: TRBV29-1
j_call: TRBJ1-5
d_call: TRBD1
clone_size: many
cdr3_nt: TGCAGCGTTGCCGACAGGGCCTCCAATCAGCCCCAGCATTTT
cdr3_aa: CSVADRASNQPQHF

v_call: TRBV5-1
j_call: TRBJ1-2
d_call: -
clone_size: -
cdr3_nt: TGCGCCAGCAGAATCTCGGGGGGTAACTATGGCTACACCTTC
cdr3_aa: CASRISGGNYGYTF

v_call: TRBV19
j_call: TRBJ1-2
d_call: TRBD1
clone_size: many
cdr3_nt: TGTGCCAGTAGTTCTCCTCCGGGACAGGGATCCCTTTTTGGTAGAGGCTACACCTTC
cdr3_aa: CASSSPPGQGSLFGRGYTF

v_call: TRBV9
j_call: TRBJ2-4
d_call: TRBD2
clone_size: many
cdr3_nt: TGTGCCAGCAGCGTAGGAAGCGGGGGTCTACGTGACATTCAGTACTTC
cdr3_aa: CASSVGSGGLRDIQYF

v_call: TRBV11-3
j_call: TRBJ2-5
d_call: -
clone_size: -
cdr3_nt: TGTGCCAGCAGCCTACCGGGGACAGAGACCCAGTACTTC
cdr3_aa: CASSLPGTETQYF

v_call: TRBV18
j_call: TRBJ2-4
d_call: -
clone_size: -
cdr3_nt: TGTGCCAGCTCGCCTCCGGCCTCAAACATTCAGTACTTC
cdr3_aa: CASSPPASNIQYF

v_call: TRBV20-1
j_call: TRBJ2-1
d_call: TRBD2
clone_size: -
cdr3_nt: TGCAGTGCTCTAGCGGGAGGGCCAATGGGGGATGAGCAGTTCTTC
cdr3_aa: CSALAGGPMGDEQFF

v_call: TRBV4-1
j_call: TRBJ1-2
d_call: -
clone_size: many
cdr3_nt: TGCGCCAGCAGCCAGCTGGCTACTGACAGAAACTATGGCTACACCTTC
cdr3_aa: CASSQLATDRNYGYTF

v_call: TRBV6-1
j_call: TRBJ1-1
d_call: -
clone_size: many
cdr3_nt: TGTGCCAGCAGACTAGCGGGACGGCCGAACACTGAAGCTTTCTTT
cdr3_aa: CASRLAGRPNTEAFF

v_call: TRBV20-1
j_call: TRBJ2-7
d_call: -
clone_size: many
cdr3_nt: TGCAGTGCTAGATCTCGGGACACCTACGAGCAGTACTTC
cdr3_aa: CSARSRDTYEQYF

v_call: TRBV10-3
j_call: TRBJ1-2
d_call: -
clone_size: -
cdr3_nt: TGTGCCATCAGTGAGTCGATCGGGCAGTTCTATGGCTACACCTTC
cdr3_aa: CAISESIGQFYGYTF

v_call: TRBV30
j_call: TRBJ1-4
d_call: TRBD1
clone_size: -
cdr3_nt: TGTGCCTGGAGTATTACTCGGGACAGCCTTAATGAAAAACTGTTTTTT
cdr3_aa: CAWSITRDSLNEKLFF

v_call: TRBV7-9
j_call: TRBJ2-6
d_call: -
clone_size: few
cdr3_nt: TGTGCCAGCAGCTTAGGTGGAGTCTCTGGGGCCAACGTCCTGACTTTC
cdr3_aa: CASSLGGVSGANVLTF

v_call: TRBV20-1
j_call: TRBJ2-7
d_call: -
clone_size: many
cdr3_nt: TGCAGTGCTATGGCCCGCGGAACCACCTACGAGCAGTACTTC
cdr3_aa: CSAMARGTTYEQYF

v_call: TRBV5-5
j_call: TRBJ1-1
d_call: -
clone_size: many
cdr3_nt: TGTGCCAGCAGCCCCGGCGGGGCCTTGGACACTGAAGCTTTCTTT
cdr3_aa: CASSPGGALDTEAFF

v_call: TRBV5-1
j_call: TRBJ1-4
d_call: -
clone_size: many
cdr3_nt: TGCGCCAGCAGCCCTGTCGCAGGATCGTATCTAACTAATGAAAAACTGTTTTTT
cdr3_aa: CASSPVAGSYLTNEKLFF

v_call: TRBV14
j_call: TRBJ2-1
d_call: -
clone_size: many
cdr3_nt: TGTGCCAGCCAGGTGGGGGGAGTTGTCAATGAGCAGTTCTTC
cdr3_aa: CASQVGGVVNEQFF

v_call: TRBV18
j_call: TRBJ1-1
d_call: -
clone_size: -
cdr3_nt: TGTGCCAGCTCACCTCCCGAGGGCACTGAAGCTTTCTTT
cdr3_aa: CASSPPEGTEAFF

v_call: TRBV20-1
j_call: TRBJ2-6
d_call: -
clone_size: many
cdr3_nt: TGCAGTGCTAGAGCAATTAGGGTGGGATCTGGGGCCAACGTCCTGACTTTC
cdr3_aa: CSARAIRVGSGANVLTF

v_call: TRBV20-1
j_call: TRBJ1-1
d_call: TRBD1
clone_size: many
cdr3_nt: TGCAGTGCTAGACATGGACAGGGGGACGCTGAAGCTTTCTTT
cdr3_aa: CSARHGQGDAEAFF

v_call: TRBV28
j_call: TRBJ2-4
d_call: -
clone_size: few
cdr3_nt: TGTGCCAGCAGAAAACAAAGACGGGATTTACTAGCCAAAAACATTCAGTACTTC
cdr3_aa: CASRKQRRDLLAKNIQYF

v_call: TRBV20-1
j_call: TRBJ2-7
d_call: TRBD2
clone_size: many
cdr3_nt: TGCAGTGCTAGGCCACAGGCGGGGGAACCCTACGAGCAGTACTTC
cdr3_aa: CSARPQAGEPYEQYF

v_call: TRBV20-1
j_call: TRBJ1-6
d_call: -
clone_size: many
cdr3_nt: TGCAGTGCTAGGGGGGACACCAGCTCCTATAATTCACCCCTCCACTTT
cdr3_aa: CSARGDTSSYNSPLHF

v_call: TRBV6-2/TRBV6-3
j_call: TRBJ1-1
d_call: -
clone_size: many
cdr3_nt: TGTGCCAGCATCAACTTACGAGGGAACACTGAAGCTTTCTTT
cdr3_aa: CASINLRGNTEAFF

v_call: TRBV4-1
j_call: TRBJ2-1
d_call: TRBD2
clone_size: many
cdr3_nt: TGCGCCAGCAGCCACTTGACTAGCGGGTACAATGAGCAGTTCTTC
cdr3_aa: CASSHLTSGYNEQFF

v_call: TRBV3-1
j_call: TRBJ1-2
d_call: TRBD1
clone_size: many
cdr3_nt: TGTGCCAGCAGCCAAGAGGCCAGGGGGGCTAACTATGGCTACACCTTC
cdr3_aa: CASSQEARGANYGYTF

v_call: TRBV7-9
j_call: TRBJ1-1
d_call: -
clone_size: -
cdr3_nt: TGTGCCAGCAGCCTCGACTGGGAAGCTTTCTTT
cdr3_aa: CASSLDWEAFF

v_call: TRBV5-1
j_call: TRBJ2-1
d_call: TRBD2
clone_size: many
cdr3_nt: TGCGCCAGCGGTCCCTTAACGGGGGGAGGGTACAATGAGCAGTTCTTC
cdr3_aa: CASGPLTGGGYNEQFF

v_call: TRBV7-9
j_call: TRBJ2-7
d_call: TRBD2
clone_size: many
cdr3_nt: TGTGCCAGCAGCCGCACACCGGGAGGGGGTGGTTCCTACGAGCAGTACTTC
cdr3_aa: CASSRTPGGGGSYEQYF

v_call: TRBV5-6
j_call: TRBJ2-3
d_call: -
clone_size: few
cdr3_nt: TGTGCCAGCAGCTGGGGGTTGGGCAGGGGAACAGATACGCAGTATTTT
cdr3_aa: CASSWGLGRGTDTQYF

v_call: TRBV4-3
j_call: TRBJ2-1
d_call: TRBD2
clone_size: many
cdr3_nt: TGCGCCAGCAGCCGGGGGATGGGGAGGGCGTCCTACAATGAGCAGTTCTTC
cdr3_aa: CASSRGMGRASYNEQFF

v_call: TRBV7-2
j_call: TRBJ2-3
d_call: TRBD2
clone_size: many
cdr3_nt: TGTGCCAGCAGCCTCCTAGCGGGAGGGAGGGCAGATACGCAGTATTTT
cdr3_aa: CASSLLAGGRADTQYF

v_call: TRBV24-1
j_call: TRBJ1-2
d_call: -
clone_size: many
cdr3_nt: TGTGCCACGCAAGATAAAGAAAACTATGGCTACACCTTC
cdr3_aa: CATQDKENYGYTF

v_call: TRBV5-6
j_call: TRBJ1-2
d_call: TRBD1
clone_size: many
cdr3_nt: TGTGCCAGCAGCTCCGGACAGGACCGTGGCTACACCTTC
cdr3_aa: CASSSGQDRGYTF

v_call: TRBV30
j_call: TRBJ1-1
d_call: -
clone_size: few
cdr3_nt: TGTGCCTGGACCCGAAGCACTGAAGCTTTCTTT
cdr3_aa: CAWTRSTEAFF

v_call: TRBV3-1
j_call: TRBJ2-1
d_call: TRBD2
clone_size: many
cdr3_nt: TGTGCCAGCAGCCAAGATTCGGGGCGGGAGGGTGAGCAGTTCTTC
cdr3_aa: CASSQDSGREGEQFF

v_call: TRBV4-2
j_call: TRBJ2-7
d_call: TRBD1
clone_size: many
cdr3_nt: TGTGCCAGCAGCCCTGACAGGGTGGGCTCCTACGAGCAGTACTTC
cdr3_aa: CASSPDRVGSYEQYF

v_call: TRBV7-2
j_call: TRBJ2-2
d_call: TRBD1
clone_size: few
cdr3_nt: TGTGCCAGCAGCGCCCAGGGGGAGACCGGGGAGCTGTTTTTT
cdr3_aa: CASSAQGETGELFF

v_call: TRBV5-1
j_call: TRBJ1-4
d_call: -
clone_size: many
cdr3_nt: TGCGCCAGCAGCCCTGGATTTGAAAAACTGTTTTTT
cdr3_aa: CASSPGFEKLFF

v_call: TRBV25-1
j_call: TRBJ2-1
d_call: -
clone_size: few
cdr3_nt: TGTGCCAGCAGTGACTTTGTCAGCTCCTACAATGAGCAGTTCTTC
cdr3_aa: CASSDFVSSYNEQFF

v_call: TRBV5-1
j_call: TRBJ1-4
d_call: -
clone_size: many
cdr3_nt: TGCGCCAGCAGCTTGGACCCGGCGATTAATGAAAAACTGTTTTTT
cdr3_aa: CASSLDPAINEKLFF

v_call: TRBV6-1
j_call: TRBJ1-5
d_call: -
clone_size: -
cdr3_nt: TGTGCCAGCAGCCCACACATCAATCAGCCCCAGCATTTT
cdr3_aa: CASSPHINQPQHF

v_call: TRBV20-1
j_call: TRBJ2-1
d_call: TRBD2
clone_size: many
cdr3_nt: TGCAGTGCTAGTAAAGCGGGGGGGCCTAATGAGCAGTTCTTC
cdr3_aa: CSASKAGGPNEQFF